These 2 T cell receptor beta chains originate from one sample sequenced in a study of radiation and T cells in renal cell carcinoma. Generated by immunoSEQ multiplex PCR, the TCRdb table keeps only in-frame clones and is missing some. Among 60,000 to 65,000 clones listed, roughly 72% were seen once. Time point reported: blood 2 weeks post-SBRT. Treatment denoted: 15 Gy SBRT to primary tumor, nephrectomy 4 weeks later. The sequencing used blood, collected from a patient whose treatment included radiotherapy and nephrectomy. The receptors stem from a man aged 55 to 70 with renal cell carcinoma.

The rearrangement links TRBV28 to TRBJ2-1; TRBD1 is a possible D gene (6 bases). The CDR3 contains 13 residues. Trimming took off 6 bases at V and 7 bases at J, with 13 bases between the two ends. Per germline, CDR1 MDHEN and CDR2 SYDVKM. CDR3: CASRITGINEQFF. DNA for the CDR3: TGTGCCAGCAGGATCACAGGGATTAATGAGCAGTTCTTC. The complete variable domain, with remaining parts taken from reference TRBV28 and TRBJ2-1, reads DVKVTQSSRYLVKRTGEKVFLECVQDMDHENMFWYRQDPGLGLRLIYFSYDVKMKEKGDIPEGYSVSREKKERFSLILESASTNQTSMYLCASRITGINEQFFGPGTRLTVL.

The rearrangement joins TRBV2 to TRBJ2-3; 8 nucleotides align to TRBD2. The CDR3 spans 17 residues. The J segment lost 1 base and the V segment lost 6 bases, leaving 12 bases of the junction unmatched. The V gene's germline CDR1 is SNHLY and CDR2 FYNNEI. The CDR3 sequence: CASSESGSWGGTDTQYF. The CDR3 nucleotides are TGTGCCAGCAGCGAGAGCGGGAGTTGGGGGGGCACAGATACGCAGTATTTT.